These 4 T cell receptor beta chains originate from one sample sequenced in a study of a mutant IDH1 vaccine in newly diagnosed glioma (dated by TCRdb to about 2021). Library creation used the immunoSEQ multiplex PCR assay. TCRdb stores this immuneACCESS table with in-frame sequences only. Part of the clones is absent; in the studies checked, under half of the shortfall reflects unresolved V genes, and no reason is known for the rest. Recorded for this sample are 30,000 to 40,000 clones; about 87% of them occurred a single time. Around 12% of the sample is in the top ten clones. For these receptors, no antigen is known. Reading the label with the study, this specimen's time point is: week 47, end of study. Every vaccine dose consisted of 300 ug of a 20-mer mutant IDH1 peptide in Montanide, administered subcutaneously together with topical imiquimod. The source material was PBMCs, sampled from a glioma patient whose treatment included an IDH1 peptide vaccine. Receptor source: a woman aged 25-40 years with glioma.

This clone was detected once. The V call is TRBV5-8, the J call TRBJ1-5; D is undetermined. The CDR3 spans 12 residues. V lost 5 bases and J 6 bases, leaving 9 bases between the germline ends. Germline CDR1 is SGHTS and CDR2 is YDEGEE. The CDR3 loop is CASSILGQPQHF. The DNA of the CDR3 is TGTGCCAGCAGTATATTGGGTCAGCCCCAGCATTTT.

The chain is built from TRBV18 and TRBJ2-7; D unresolved. The CDR3 runs to 15 residues. CDR1 is KGHSH and CDR2 is LQKENI in the germline V gene. The V and J ends lost 3 bases and 2 bases respectively, with 14 bases between them. The CDR3 nucleotides are TGTGCCAGCTCACCGGTGAGGCAGGTCCCCTACGAGCAGTACTTC. Protein product: CASSPVRQVPYEQYF. The variable domain in full, completed from reference TRBV18 and TRBJ2-7, reads NAGVMQNPRHLVRRRGQEARLRCSPMKGHSHVYWYRQLPEEGLKFMVYLQKENIIDESGMPKERFSAEFPKEGPSILRIQQVVRGDSAAYFCASSPVRQVPYEQYFGPGTRLTVT.

The V gene is TRBV9, the J gene TRBJ2-5, with 11 bases aligning to TRBD2. Germline V gene data show CDR1 as SGDLS and CDR2 as YYNGEE. Trimming removed 5 bases from V and 5 bases from J; junction bases left unmatched: 2. The CDR3 has 13 amino acids. For the CDR3, the DNA is TGTGCCAGCAGTGCTAGCGGGGGGGAGACCCAGTACTTC. This encodes CASSASGGETQYF.

This chain links TRBV27 with TRBJ1-4, with TRBD1 as a possible D gene (5 bases). CDR1 and CDR2 from the germline V gene are MNHEY and SMNVEV (reference sequence). V was shortened by 10 bases and J by 8 bases, with 14 bases between the two germline ends. The CDR3 runs 12 residues. This CDR3 is CATGGADEKLFF. The CDR3 DNA reads as TGTGCCACCGGAGGGGCCGACGAAAAACTGTTTTTT. The full variable domain, with the rest looked up from reference TRBV27 and TRBJ1-4, is EAQVTQNPRYLITVTGKKLTVTCSQNMNHEYMSWYRQDPGLGLRQIYYSMNVEVTDKGDVPEGYKVSRKEKRNFPLILESPSPNQTSLYFCATGGADEKLFFGSGTQLSVL.